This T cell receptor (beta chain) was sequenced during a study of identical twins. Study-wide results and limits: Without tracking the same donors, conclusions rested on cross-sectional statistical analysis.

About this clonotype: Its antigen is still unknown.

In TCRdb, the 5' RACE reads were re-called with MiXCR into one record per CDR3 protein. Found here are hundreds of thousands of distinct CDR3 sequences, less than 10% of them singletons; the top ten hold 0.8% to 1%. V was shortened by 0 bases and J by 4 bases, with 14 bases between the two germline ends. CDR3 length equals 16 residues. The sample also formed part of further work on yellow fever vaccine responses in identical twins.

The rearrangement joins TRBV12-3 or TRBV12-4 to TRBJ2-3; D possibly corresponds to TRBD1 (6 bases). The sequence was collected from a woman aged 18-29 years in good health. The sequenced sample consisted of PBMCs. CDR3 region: CASSLAQGSKADTQYF. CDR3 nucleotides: TGTGCCAGCAGTTTAGCACAGGGCAGTAAGGCAGATACGCAGTATTTT.